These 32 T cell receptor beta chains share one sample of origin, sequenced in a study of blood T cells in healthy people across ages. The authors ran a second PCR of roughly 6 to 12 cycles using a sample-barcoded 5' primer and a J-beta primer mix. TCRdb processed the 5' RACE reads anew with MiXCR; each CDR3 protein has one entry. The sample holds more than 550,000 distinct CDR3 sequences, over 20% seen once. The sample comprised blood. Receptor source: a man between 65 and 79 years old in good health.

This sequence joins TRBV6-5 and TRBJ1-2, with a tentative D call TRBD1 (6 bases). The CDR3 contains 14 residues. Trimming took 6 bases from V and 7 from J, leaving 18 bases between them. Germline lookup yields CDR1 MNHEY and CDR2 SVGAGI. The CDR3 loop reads CASRTGTWGGGYTF. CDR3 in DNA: TGTGCCAGCAGAACCGGGACATGGGGAGGTGGCTACACCTTC.

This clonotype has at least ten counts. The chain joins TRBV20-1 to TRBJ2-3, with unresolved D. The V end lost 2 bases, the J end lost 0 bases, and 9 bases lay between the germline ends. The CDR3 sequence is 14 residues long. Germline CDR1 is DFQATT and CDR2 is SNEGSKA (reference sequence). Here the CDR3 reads CSARLVPSTDTQYF. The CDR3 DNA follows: TGCAGTGCTAGACTTGTACCTAGCACAGATACGCAGTATTTT.

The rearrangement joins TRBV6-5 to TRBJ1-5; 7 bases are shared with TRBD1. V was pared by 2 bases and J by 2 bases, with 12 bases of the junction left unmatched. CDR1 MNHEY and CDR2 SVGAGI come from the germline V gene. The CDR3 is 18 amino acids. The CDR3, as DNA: TGTGCCAGCAGTTACCTTTCGCCTCAGGGGGGTGGCAATCAGCCCCAGCATTTT. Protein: CASSYLSPQGGGNQPQHF.

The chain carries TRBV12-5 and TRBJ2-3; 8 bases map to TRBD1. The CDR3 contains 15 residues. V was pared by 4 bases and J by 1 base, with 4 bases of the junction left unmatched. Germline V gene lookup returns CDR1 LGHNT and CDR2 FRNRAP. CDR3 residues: CASGWRQGRTDTQYF. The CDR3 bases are TGTGCTAGTGGTTGGAGACAGGGGCGCACAGATACGCAGTATTTT.

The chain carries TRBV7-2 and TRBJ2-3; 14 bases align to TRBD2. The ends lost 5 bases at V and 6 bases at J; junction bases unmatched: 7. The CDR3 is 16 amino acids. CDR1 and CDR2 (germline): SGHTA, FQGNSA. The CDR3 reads CASSQGLAGGSDTQYF. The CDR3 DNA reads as TGTGCCAGCAGCCAAGGACTAGCGGGAGGTTCCGATACGCAGTATTTT.

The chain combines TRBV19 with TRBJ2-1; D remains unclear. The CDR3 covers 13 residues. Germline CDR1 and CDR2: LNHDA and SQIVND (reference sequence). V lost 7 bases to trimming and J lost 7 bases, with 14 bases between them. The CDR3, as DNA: TGTGCCAGTATGTCTAGTTTTGCTAATGAGCAGTTCTTC. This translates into CASMSSFANEQFF. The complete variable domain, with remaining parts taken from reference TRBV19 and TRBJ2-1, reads DGGITQSPKYLFRKEGQNVTLSCEQNLNHDAMYWYRQDPGQGLRLIYYSQIVNDFQKGDIAEGYSVSREKKESFPLTVTSAQKNPTAFYLCASMSSFANEQFFGPGTRLTVL.

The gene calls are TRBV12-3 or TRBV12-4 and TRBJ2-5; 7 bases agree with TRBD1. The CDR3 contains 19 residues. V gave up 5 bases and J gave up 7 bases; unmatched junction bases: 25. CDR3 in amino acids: CASSNLRQGTATRERTQYF. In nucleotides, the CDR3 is TGTGCCAGCAGTAACTTAAGACAGGGCACTGCTACAAGAGAACGGACCCAGTACTTC.

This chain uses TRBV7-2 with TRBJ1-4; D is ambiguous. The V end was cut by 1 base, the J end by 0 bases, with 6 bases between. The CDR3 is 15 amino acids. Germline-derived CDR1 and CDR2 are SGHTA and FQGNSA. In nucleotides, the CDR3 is TGTGCCAGCAGCTTAGTAGATGCAACTAATGAAAAACTGTTTTTT. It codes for CASSLVDATNEKLFF.

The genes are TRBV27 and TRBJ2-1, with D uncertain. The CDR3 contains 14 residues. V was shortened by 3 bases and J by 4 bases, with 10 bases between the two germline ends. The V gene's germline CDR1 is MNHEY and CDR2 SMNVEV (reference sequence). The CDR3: CASSFGSQYNEQFF. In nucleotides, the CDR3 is TGTGCCAGCAGTTTCGGCAGCCAATACAATGAGCAGTTCTTC.

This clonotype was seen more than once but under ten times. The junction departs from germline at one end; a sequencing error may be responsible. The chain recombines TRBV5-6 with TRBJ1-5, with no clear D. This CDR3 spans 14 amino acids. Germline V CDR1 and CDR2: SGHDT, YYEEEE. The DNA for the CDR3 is TGTGCCGGCAGCGTGGCAGTAAGCAATCAGCCCCAGCATTTT. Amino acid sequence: CAGSVAVSNQPQHF.

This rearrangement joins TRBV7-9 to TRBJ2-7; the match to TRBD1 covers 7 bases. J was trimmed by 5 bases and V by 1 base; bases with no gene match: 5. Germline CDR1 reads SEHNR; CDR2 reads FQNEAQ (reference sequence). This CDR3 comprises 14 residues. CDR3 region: CASSLGATGDEQYF. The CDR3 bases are TGTGCCAGCAGCTTAGGGGCCACAGGGGACGAGCAGTACTTC.

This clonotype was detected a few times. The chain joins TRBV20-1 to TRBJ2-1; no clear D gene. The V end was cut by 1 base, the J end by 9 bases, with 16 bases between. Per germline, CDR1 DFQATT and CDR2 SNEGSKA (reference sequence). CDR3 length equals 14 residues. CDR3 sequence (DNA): TGCAGTGCTAGAGCTCCGGGCCGGCCAATTGAGCAGTTCTTC. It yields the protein CSARAPGRPIEQFF.

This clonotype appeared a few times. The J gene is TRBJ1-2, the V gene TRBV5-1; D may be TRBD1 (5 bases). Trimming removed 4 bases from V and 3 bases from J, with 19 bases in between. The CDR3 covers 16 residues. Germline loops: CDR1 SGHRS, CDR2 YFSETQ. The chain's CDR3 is CASSVSLPGTDYGYTF. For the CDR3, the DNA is TGCGCCAGCAGCGTATCCCTACCCGGGACGGACTATGGCTACACCTTC. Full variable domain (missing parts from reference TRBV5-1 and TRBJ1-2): KAGVTQTPRYLIKTRGQQVTLSCSPISGHRSVSWYQQTPGQGLQFLFEYFSETQRNKGNFPGRFSGRQFSNSRSEMNVSTLELGDSALYLCASSVSLPGTDYGYTFGSGTRLTVV.

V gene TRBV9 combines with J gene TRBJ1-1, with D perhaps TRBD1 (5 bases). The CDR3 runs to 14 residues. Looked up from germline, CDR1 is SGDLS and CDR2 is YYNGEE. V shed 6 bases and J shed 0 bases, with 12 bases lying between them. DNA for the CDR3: TGTGCCAGCACAAGGGGCTTGGTGAACACTGAAGCTTTCTTT. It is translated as CASTRGLVNTEAFF.

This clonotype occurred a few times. This CDR3 reads CSVVTGGRETQYF. As DNA, the CDR3 is TGCAGCGTAGTGACAGGGGGAAGAGAGACCCAGTACTTC. The chain links TRBV29-1 to TRBJ2-5, with 9 bases that match TRBD1. V shed 6 bases, J shed 4 bases, and the junction held 6 bases outside the gene matches. Germline V gene sequence: CDR1 SQVTM, CDR2 ANQGSEA. This CDR3 has 13 amino acids. Supplemented by reference TRBV29-1 and TRBJ2-5, the full variable domain reads SAVISQKPSRDICQRGTSLTIQCQVDSQVTMMFWYRQQPGQSLTLIATANQGSEATYESGFVIDKFPISRPNLTFSTLTVSNMSPEDSSIYLCSVVTGGRETQYFGPGTRLLVL.

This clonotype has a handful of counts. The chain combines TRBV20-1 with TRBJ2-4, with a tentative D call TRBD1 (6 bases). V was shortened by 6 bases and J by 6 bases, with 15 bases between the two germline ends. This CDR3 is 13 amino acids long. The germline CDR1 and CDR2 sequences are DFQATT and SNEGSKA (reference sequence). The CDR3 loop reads CSARRQDINIQYF. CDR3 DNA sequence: TGCAGTGCCAGAAGACAGGATATAAACATTCAGTACTTC.

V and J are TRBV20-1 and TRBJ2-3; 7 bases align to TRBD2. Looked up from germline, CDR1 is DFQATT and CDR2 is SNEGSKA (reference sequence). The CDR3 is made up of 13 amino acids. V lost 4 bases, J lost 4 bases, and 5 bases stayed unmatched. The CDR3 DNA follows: TGCAGTGCTAAGTTGGGGGGGGCAGATACGCAGTATTTT. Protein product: CSAKLGGADTQYF.

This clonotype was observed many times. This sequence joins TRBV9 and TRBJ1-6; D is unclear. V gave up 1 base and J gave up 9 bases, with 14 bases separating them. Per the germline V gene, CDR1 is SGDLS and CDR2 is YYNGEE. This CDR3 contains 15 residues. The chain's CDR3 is CASSVTPGGGSPLHF. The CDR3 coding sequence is TGTGCCAGCAGCGTAACCCCGGGAGGCGGTTCACCCCTCCACTTT. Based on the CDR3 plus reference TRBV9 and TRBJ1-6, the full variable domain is DSGVTQTPKHLITATGQRVTLRCSPRSGDLSVYWYQQSLDQGLQFLIQYYNGEERAKGNILERFSAQQFPDLHSELNLSSLELGDSALYFCASSVTPGGGSPLHFGNGTRLTVT.

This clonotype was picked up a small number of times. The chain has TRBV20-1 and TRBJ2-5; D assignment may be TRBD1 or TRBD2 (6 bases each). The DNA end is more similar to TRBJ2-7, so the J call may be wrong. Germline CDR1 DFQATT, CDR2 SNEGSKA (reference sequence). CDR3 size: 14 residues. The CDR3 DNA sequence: TGCAGTGCTAGAGATAAGGGGGGCAACTACGAGCAGTACTTC. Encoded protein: CSARDKGGNYEQYF.

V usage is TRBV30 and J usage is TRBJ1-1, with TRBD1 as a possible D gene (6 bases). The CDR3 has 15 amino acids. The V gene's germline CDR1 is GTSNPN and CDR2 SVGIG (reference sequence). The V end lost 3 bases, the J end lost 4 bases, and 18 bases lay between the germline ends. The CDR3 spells CAWRPPGHRGTEAFF. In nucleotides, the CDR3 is TGTGCCTGGAGGCCTCCGGGACACCGGGGCACTGAAGCTTTCTTT. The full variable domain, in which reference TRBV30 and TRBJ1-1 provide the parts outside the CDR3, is SQTIHQWPATLVQPVGSPLSLECTVEGTSNPNLYWYRQAAGRGLQLLFYSVGIGQISSEVPQNLSASRPQDRQFILSSKKLLLSDSGFYLCAWRPPGHRGTEAFFGQGTRLTVV.

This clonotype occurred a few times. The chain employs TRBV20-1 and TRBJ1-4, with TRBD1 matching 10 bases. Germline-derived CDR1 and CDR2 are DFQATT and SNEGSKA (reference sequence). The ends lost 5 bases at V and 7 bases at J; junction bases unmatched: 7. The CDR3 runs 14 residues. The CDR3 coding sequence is TGCAGTGCTTCTTCCCGGGACAGGGGTGAAAAACTGTTTTTT. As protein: CSASSRDRGEKLFF.

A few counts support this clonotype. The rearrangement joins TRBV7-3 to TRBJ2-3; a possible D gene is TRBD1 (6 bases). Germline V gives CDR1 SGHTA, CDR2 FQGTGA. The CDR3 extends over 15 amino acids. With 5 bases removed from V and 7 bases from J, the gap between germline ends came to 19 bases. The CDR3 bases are TGTGCCAGCAGCCCCCAGACAGGCCTCGGGAATACGCAGTATTTT. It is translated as CASSPQTGLGNTQYF.

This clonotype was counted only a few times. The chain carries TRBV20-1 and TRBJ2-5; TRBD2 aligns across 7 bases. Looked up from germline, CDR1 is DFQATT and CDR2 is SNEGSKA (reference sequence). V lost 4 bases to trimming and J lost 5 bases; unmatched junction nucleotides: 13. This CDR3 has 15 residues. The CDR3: CSAIYPTGLDETQYF. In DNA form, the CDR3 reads TGCAGTGCTATATACCCTACTGGACTAGATGAGACCCAGTACTTC.

CDR3 coding DNA: TGTGCCAGCAGCCGACGGGCAAGCTATGGCTACACCTTC. This gives the protein CASSRRASYGYTF. The chain recombines TRBV6-5 with TRBJ1-2, with D uncertain. The length of the CDR3 is 13 residues. V shed 6 bases and J shed 4 bases, with 12 bases lying between them. Germline CDR1 is MNHEY and CDR2 is SVGAGI.

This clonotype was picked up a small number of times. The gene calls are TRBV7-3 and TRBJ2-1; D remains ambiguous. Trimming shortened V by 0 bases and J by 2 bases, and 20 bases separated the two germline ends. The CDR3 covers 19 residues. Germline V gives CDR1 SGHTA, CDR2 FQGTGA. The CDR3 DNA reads TGTGCCAGCAGCTTAACGTTAAGGATTGGGCAGGTCGCCTACAATGAGCAGTTCTTC. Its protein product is CASSLTLRIGQVAYNEQFF. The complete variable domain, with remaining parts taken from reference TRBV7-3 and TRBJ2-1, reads GAGVSQTPSNKVTEKGKYVELRCDPISGHTALYWYRQSLGQGPEFLIYFQGTGAADDSGLPNDRFFAVRPEGSVSTLKIQRTERGDSAVYLCASSLTLRIGQVAYNEQFFGPGTRLTVL.

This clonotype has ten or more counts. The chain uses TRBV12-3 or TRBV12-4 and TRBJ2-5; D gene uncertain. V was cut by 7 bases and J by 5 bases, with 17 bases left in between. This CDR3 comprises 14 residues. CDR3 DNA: TGTGCCAGCAACACGCGCATGGGGTTTGAGACCCAGTACTTC. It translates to CASNTRMGFETQYF.

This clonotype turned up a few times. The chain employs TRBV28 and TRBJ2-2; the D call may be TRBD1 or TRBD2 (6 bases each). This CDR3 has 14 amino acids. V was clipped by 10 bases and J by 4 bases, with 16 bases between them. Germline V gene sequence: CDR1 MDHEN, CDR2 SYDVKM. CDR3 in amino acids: CATLLQGGTGELFF. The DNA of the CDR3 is TGTGCCACCTTATTACAGGGAGGCACCGGGGAGCTGTTTTTT.

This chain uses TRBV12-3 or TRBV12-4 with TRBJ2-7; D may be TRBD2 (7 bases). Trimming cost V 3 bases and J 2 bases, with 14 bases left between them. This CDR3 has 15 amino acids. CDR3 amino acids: CASSFTGGPTYEQYF. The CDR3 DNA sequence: TGTGCCAGCAGTTTTACGGGGGGCCCGACCTACGAGCAGTACTTC.

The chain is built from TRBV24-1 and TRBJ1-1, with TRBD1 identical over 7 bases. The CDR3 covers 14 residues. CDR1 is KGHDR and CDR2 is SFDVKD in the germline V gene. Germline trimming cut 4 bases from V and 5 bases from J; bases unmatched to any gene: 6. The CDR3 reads CATSDRRQGTEAFF. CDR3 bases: TGTGCCACCAGTGACCGCAGACAGGGAACTGAAGCTTTCTTT.

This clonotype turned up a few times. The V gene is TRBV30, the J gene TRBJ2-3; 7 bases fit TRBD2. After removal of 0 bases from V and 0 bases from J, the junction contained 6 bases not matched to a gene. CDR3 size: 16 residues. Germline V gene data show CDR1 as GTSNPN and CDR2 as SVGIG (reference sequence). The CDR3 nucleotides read TGTGCCTGGAGTGTGGAAAGCGGGATCAGCACAGATACGCAGTATTTT. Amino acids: CAWSVESGISTDTQYF.

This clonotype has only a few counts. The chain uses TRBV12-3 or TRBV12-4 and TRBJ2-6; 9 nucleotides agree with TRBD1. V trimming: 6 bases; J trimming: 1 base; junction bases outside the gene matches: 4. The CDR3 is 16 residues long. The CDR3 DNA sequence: TGTGCCAGCAGCCCGGACAGGGGTTCTGGGGCCAACGTCCTGACTTTC. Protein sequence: CASSPDRGSGANVLTF.

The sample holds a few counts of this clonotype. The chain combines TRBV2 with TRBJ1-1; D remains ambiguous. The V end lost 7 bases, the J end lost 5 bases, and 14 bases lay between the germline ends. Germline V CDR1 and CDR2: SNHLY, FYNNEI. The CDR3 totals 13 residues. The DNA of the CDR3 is TGTGCCAGCAAAGGTGTATCCCGAACTGAAGCTTTCTTT. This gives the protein CASKGVSRTEAFF.